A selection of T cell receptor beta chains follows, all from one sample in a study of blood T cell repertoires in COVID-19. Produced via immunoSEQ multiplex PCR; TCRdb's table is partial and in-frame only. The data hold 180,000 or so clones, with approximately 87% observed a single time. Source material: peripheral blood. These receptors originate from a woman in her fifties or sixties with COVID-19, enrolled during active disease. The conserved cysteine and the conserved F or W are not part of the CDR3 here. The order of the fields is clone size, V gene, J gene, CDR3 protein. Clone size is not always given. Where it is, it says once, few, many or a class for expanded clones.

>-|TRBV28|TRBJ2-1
ASSPGREVNEQF
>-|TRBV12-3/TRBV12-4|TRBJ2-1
ASRRTSVREQF
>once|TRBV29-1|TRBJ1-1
SALGQGRTEAF
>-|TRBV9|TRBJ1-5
ASSVGGSNQPQH
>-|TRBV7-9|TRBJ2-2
ASSRTGVTGELF
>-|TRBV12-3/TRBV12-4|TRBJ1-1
ASGGGTRREAF
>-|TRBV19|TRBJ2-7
ASSKWLNSYEQY
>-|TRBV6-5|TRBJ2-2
ASSYSGGRNTGELF
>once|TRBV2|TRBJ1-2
ASSTDRAYGYT
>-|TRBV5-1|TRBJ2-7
ASSLGPGEPYEQY
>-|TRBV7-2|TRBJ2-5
ASSFLAGGYQETQY
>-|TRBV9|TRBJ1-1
ASSVAGGVNTEAF
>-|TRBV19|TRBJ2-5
ASSPGGETQY
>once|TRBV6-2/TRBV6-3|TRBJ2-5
ASSPTIRGQETQY
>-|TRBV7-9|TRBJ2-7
ASRLSGRGHEQY
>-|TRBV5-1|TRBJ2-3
ASSPRGAGRDTDTQY
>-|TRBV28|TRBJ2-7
ASSSTRASGRFEQY
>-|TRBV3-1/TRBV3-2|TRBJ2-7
ASSPGQGANEQY
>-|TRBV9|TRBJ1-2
ASSVGQGAPYGYT
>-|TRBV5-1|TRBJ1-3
ASSPQGVSSFKSGNTIY
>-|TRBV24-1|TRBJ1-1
ATTKQVMNTEAF
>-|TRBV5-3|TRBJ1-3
ARSLQGALIRNTIY
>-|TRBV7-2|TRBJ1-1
ASSLQTGLNTEAF
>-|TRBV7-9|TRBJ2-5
ASSLDGGETQY
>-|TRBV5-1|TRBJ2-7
ASSSRQGGYEQY
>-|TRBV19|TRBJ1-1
ASSFRVGEAF
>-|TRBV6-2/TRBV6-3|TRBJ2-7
ASSYRQGNAYEQY
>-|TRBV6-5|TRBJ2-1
ASSYGGFNEQF
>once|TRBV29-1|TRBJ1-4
SAQTGPGREKLF
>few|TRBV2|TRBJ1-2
ASRKSLRGRTYGYT
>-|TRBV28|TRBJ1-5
ASSPRGQGSTQPQH
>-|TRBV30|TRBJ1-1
AWSVQPGAF
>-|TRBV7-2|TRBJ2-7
ASSLGGRGAYEQY
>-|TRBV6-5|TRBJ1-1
ASRDRLSETEAF
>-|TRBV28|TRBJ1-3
ASSVVGNTIY
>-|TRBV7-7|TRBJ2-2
ASSPQGVGIGELF
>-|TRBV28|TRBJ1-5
ASRPLYGGGSVGNQPQH
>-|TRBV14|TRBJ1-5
ASSRDSQPQH
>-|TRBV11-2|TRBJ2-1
ASLGASNPDNEQF
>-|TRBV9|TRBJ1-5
ASSVGRNPNQPQH
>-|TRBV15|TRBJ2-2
ATSRDFAVHTGELF
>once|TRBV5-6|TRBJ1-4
ASSPRGANEKLF